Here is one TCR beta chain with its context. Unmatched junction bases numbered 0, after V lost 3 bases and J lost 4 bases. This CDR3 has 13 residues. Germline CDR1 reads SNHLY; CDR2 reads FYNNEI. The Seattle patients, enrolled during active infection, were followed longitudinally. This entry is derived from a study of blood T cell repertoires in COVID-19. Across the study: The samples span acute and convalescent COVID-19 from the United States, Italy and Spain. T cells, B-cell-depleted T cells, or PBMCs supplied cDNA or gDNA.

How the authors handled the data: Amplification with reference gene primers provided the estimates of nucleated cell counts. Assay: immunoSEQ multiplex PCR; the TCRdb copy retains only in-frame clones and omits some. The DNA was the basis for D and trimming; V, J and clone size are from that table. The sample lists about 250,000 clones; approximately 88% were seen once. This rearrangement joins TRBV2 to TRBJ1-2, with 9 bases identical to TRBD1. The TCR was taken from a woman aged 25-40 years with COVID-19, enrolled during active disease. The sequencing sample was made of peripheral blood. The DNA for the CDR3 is TGTGCCAGCAGTGAGGGACAGGGCTATGGCTACACCTTC. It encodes CASSEGQGYGYTF.